The clone carrying this TCR beta chain occurred once. The V gene's germline CDR1 is SGHRS and CDR2 YFSETQ. The V end was cut by 4 bases, the J end by 2 bases, with 13 bases between. This CDR3 has 14 residues. The sample originates from a study of a mutant IDH1 vaccine in newly diagnosed glioma. On the study more broadly: Former treatment meant radiotherapy, temozolomide, or both; the majority had gotten both.

Noted time point: baseline, week 1 (first vaccination visit). Treatment given: pre-vaccination baseline after standard-of-care therapy. The donors' diagnosis was new WHO grade 3 or 4 astrocytoma that was IDH1-mutant and ATRX-lost. Produced via immunoSEQ multiplex PCR; TCRdb's table is partial and in-frame only. The data show nearly 70,000 clones, with 70% to 80% seen just once and roughly 8% held by the top ten. The material was PBMCs, obtained from a glioma patient treated with radiotherapy, temozolomide or both. The chain uses TRBV5-1 and TRBJ2-7; either TRBD1 or TRBD2 may fit D (5 bases each). This TCR was sampled from a man in his fifties or sixties with glioma. Here the CDR3 reads CASSAGTGPYEQYF. CDR3 coding DNA: TGCGCCAGCAGCGCAGGGACGGGACCCTACGAGCAGTACTTC.